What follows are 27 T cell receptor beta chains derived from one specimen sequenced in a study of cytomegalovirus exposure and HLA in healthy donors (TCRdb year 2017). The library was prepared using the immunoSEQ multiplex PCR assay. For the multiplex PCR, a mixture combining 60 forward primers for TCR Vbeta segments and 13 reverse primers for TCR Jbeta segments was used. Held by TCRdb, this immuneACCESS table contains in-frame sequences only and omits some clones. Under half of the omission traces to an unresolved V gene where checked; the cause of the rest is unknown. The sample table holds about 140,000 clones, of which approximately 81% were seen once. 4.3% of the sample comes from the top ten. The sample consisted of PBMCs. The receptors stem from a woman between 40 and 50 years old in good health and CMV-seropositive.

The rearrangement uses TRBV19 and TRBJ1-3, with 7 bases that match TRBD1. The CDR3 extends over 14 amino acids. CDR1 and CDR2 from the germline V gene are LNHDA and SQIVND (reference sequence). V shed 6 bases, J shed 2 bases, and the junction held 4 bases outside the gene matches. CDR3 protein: CASRNTGAGNTIYF. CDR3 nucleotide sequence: TGTGCCAGTAGAAACACAGGGGCTGGAAACACCATATATTTT.

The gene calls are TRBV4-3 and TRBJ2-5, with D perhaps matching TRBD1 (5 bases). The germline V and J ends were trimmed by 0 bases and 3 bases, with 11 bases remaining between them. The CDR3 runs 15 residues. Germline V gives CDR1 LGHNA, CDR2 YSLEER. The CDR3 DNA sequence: TGCGCCAGCAGCCAAGATAGGGGTGGGGAAGAGACCCAGTACTTC. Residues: CASSQDRGGEETQYF.

The chain's CDR3 is CASRLEGANTEAFF. CDR3 nucleotides: TGTGCCAGCAGATTGGAGGGGGCAAACACTGAAGCTTTCTTT. V usage is TRBV27 and J usage is TRBJ1-1; TRBD1 matches at 7 bases. Losses at the gene ends were 6 bases for V and 2 bases for J; bases not matched to a gene: 6. The CDR3 contains 14 residues. Germline V lookup: CDR1 MNHEY, CDR2 SMNVEV (reference sequence).

The CDR3 protein is CASSQAYELGNYEQYF. In nucleotides, the CDR3 is TGCGCCAGCAGCCAAGCCTATGAACTAGGCAACTACGAGCAGTACTTC. The chain joins TRBV4-1 to TRBJ2-7, with D maybe TRBD2 (5 bases). Per germline, CDR1 MGHRA and CDR2 YSYEKL. V was clipped by 1 base and J by 3 bases, with 16 bases between them. This CDR3 has 16 amino acids.

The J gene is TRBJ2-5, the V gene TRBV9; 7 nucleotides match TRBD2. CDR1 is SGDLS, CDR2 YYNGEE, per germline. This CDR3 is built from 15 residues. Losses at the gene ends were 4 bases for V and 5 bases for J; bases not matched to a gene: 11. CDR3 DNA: TGTGCCAGCAGCTCAAAAGGAGCGGGGAGGGAGACCCAGTACTTC. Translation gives CASSSKGAGRETQYF.

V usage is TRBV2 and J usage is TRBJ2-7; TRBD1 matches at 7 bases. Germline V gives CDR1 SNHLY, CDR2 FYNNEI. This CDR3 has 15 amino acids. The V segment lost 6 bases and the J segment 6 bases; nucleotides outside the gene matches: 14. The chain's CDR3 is CASRRGQFLESEQYF. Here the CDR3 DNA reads TGTGCCAGCAGAAGGGGACAGTTCCTTGAATCCGAGCAGTACTTC.

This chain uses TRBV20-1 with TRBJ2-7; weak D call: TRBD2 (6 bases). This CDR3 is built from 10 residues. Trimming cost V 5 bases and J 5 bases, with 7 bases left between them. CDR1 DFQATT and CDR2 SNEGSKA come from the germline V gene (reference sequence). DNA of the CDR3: TGCAGTGCTGGGGAGGACGAGCAGTACTTC. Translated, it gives CSAGEDEQYF.

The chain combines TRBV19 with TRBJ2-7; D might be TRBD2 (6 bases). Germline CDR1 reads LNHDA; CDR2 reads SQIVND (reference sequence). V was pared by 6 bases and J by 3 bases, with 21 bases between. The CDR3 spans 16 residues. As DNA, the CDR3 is TGTGCCAGTAGCGCAGATCGTTCAGGGAGGATCTACGAGCAGTACTTC. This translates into CASSADRSGRIYEQYF.

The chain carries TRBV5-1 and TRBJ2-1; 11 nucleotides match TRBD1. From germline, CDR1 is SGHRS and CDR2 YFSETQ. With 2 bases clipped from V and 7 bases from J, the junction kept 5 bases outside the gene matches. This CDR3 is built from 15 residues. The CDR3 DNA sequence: TGCGCCAGCAGCTTAGGACAGGGGGCAGCGAATGAGCAGTTCTTC. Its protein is CASSLGQGAANEQFF.

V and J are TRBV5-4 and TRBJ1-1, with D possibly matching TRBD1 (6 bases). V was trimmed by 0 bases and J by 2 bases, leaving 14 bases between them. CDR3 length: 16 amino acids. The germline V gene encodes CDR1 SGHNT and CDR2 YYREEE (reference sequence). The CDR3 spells CASSLGNNRENTEAFF. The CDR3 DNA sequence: TGTGCCAGCAGCTTGGGGAATAACAGGGAAAACACTGAAGCTTTCTTT.

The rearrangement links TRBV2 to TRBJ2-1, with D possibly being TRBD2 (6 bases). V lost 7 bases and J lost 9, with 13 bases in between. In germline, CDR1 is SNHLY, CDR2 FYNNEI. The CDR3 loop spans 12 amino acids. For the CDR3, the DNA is TGTGCCAGCAAGGAGGGAATCGCTGAGCAGTTCTTC. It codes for CASKEGIAEQFF.

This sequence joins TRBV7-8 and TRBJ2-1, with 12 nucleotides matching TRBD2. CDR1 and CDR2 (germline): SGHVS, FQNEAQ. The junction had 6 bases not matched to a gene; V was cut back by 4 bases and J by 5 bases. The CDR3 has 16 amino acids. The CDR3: CASSYPTSGSNNEQFF. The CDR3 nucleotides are TGTGCCAGCAGCTACCCGACTAGCGGGAGTAACAATGAGCAGTTCTTC.

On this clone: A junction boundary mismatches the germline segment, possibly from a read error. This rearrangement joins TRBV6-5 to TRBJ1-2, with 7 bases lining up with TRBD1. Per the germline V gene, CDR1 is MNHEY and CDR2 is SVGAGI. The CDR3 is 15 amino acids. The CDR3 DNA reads TGTGCCAGCAGCCAACACCTGACAGGGAGCTATGGCTACGCCTTC. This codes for CASSQHLTGSYGYAF.

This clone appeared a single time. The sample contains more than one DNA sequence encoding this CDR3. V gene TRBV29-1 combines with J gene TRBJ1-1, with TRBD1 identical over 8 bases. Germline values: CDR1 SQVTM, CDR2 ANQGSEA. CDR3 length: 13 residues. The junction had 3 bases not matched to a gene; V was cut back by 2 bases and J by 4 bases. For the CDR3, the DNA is TGCAGCGTTGAACCAGGGGGCGGCACTGAAGCTTTCTTT. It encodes CSVEPGGGTEAFF.

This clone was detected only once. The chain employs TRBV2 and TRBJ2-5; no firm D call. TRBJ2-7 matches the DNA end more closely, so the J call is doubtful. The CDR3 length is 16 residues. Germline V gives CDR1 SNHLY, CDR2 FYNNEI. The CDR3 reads CASSEDSAVRAYEQYF. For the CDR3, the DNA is TGTGCCAGCAGTGAAGATAGTGCGGTCCGAGCCTACGAGCAGTACTTC.

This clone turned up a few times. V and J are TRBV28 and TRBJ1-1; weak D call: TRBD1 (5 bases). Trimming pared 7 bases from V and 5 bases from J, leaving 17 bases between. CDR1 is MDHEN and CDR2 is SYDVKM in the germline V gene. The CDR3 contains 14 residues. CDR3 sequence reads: CASTLRGGRTEAFF. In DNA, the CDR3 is TGTGCCAGCACCTTGAGGGGCGGGAGGACTGAAGCTTTCTTT.

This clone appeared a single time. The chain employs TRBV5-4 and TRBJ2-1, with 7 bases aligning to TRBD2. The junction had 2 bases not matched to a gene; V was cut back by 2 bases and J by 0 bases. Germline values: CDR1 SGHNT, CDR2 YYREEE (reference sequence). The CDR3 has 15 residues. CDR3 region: CASSFSSGSYNEQFF. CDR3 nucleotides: TGTGCCAGCAGCTTTTCTAGCGGCTCCTACAATGAGCAGTTCTTC.

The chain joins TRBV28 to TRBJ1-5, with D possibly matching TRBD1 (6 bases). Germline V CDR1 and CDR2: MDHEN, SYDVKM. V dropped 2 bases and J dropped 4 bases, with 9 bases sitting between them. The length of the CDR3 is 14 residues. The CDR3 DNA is TGTGCCAGCAGTTTACCCGGACAGAATCAGCCCCAGCATTTT. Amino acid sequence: CASSLPGQNQPQHF. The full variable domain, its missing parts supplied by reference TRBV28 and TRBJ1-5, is DVKVTQSSRYLVKRTGEKVFLECVQDMDHENMFWYRQDPGLGLRLIYFSYDVKMKEKGDIPEGYSVSREKKERFSLILESASTNQTSMYLCASSLPGQNQPQHFGDGTRLSIL.

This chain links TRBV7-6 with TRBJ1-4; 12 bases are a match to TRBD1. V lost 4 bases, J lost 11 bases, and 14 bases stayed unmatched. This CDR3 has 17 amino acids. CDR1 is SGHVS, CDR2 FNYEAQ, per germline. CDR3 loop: CASSSLTIPGQGAKLFF. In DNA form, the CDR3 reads TGTGCCAGCAGCTCCTTAACAATACCGGGACAGGGGGCGAAACTGTTTTTT. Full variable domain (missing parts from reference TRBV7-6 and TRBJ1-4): GAGVSQSPRYKVTKRGQDVALRCDPISGHVSLYWYRQALGQGPEFLTYFNYEAQQDKSGLPNDRFSAERPEGSISTLTIQRTEQRDSAMYRCASSSLTIPGQGAKLFFGSGTQLSVL.

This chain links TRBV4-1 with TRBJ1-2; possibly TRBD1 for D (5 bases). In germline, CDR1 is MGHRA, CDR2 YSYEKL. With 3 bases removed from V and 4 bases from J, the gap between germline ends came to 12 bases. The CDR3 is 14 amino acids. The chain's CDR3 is CASSQGQGGYGYTF. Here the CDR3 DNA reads TGCGCCAGCAGCCAGGGCCAGGGCGGCTATGGCTACACCTTC.

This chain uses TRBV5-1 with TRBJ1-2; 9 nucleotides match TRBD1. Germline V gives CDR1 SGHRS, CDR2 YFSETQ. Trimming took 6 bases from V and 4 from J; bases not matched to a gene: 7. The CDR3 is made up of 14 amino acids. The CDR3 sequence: CASTPRQGGYGYTF. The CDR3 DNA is TGCGCCAGCACCCCCAGACAGGGGGGCTATGGCTACACCTTC.

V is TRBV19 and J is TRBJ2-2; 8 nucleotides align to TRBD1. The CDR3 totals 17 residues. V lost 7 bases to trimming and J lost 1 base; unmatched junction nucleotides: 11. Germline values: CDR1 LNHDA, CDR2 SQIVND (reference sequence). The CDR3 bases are TGTGCCAGTACCACATTCGACAGGGGAGTGAACACCGGGGAGCTGTTTTTT. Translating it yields CASTTFDRGVNTGELFF.

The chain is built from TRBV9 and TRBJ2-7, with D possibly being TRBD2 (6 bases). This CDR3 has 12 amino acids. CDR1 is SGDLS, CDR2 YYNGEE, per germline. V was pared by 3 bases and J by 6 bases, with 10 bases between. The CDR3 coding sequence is TGTGCCAGCAGCGCCGCGGGGTTCGAGCAGTACTTC. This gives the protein CASSAAGFEQYF.

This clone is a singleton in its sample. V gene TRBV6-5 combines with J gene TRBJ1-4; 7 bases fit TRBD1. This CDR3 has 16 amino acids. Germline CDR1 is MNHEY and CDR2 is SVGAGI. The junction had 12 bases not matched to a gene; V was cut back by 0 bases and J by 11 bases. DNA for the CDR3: TGTGCCAGCAGTTACTCTGGTCAACAGGGGAGGAGGAAACTGTTTTTT. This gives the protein CASSYSGQQGRRKLFF.

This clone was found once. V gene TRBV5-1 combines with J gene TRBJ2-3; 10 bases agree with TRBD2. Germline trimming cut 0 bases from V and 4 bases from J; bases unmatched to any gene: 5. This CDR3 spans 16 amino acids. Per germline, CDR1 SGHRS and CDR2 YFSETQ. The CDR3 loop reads CASSLGPAGGPDTQYF. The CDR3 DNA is TGCGCCAGCAGCTTGGGACCAGCGGGAGGGCCAGATACGCAGTATTTT. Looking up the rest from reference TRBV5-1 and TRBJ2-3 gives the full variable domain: KAGVTQTPRYLIKTRGQQVTLSCSPISGHRSVSWYQQTPGQGLQFLFEYFSETQRNKGNFPGRFSGRQFSNSRSEMNVSTLELGDSALYLCASSLGPAGGPDTQYFGPGTRLTVL.

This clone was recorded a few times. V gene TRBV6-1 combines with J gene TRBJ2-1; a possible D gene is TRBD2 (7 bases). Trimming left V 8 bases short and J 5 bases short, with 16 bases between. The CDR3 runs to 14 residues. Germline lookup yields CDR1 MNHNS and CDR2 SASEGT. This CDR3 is CASSKGGSNNEQFF. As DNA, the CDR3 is TGTGCCAGCTCCAAGGGGGGGTCAAACAATGAGCAGTTCTTC.

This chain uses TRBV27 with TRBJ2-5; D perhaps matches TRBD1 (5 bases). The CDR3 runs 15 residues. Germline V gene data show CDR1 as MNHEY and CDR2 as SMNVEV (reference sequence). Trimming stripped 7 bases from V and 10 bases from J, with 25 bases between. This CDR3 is CASKAPSGNKKSQYF. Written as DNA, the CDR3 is TGTGCCAGCAAAGCCCCCTCAGGGAACAAAAAGAGCCAGTACTTC.